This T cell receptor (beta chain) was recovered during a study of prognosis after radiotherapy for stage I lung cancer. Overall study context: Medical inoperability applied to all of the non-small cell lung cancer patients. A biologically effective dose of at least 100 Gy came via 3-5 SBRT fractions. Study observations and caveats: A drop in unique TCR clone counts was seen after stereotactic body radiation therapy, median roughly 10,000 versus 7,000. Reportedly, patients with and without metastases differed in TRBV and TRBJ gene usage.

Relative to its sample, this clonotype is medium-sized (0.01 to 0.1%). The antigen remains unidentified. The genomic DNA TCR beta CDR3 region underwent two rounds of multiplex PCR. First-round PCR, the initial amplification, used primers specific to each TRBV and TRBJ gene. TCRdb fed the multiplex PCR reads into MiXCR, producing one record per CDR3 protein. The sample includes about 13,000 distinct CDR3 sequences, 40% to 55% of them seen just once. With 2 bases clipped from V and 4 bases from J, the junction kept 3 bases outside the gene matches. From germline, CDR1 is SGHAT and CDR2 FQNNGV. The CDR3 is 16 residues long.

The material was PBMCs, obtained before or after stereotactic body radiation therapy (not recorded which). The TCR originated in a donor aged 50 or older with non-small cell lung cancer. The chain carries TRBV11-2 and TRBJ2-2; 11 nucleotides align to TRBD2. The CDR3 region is CASSLLLAGVTGELFF. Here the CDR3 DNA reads TGTGCCAGCAGCTTACTACTAGCGGGAGTCACCGGGGAGCTGTTTTTT.